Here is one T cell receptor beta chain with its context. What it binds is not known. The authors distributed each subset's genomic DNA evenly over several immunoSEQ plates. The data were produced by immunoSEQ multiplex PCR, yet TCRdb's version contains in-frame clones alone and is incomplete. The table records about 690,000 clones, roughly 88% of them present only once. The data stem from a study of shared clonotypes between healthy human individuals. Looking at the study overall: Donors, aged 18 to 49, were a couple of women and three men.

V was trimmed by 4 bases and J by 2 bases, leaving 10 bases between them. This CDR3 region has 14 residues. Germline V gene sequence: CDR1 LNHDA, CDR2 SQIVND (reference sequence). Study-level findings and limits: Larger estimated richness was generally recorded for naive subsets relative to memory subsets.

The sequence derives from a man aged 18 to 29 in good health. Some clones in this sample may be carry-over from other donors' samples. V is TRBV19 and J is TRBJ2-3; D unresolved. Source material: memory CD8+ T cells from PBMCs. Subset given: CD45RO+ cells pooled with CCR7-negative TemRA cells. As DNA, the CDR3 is TGTGCCAGTAGTAACGGACGCCCCACAGATACGCAGTATTTT. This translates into CASSNGRPTDTQYF.